The 27 T cell receptor beta chains below were found in one sample sequenced in a study of CD8 T cells in Susac syndrome. The RNA input was about 0.5 to 1 ug, and it was reverse transcribed with random hexamers. TCRdb used MiXCR to reprocess the immunoSEQ multiplex PCR reads, holding one entry per CDR3 protein. This sample yields about 120,000 distinct CDR3 sequences, of which 96% are seen a single time; 0.12% to 0.15% belongs to the top ten. The sample consisted of CD4+ T cells from PBMCs. The source is a human donor with Susac syndrome.

The V call is TRBV7-2, the J call TRBJ2-5; no firm D call. V was shortened by 1 base and J by 5 bases, with 14 bases between the two germline ends. Germline V CDR1 and CDR2: SGHTA, FQGNSA. The CDR3 has 15 amino acids. CDR3 nucleotide sequence: TGTGCCAGCAGCTTAGTGGCCGGGTCGTGGGAGACCCAGTACTTC. It specifies CASSLVAGSWETQYF.

For this clonotype: One junction end disagrees with the germline gene, perhaps due to a read error. The chain uses TRBV14 and TRBJ2-7, with 10 bases fitting TRBD2. The CDR3 consists of 15 residues. From germline, CDR1 is SGHDN and CDR2 FVKESK. The CDR3 here is CASTQASGSSYEQYF. CDR3 DNA: TGTGCCAGCACCCAAGCTAGCGGGAGTAGTTACGAGCAGTACTTC.

V usage is TRBV29-1 and J usage is TRBJ1-1; 10 bases are shared with TRBD1. V lost 7 bases and J lost 0; bases outside the gene matches: 5. Germline assignment: CDR1 SQVTM and CDR2 ANQGSEA. This CDR3 has 14 amino acids. The CDR3 protein is CSGRQGAVNTEAFF. CDR3 nucleotide sequence: TGCAGCGGCAGACAGGGGGCTGTGAACACTGAAGCTTTCTTT.

This clonotype occurred once. The rearrangement links TRBV7-2 to TRBJ2-1; 13 nucleotides line up with TRBD2. The CDR3 runs 16 residues. CDR1 is SGHTA and CDR2 is FQGNSA in the germline V gene. V gave up 6 bases and J gave up 0 bases; unmatched junction bases: 2. CDR3 coding DNA: TGTGCCAGCAGACGGACTAGCGGGAGCTCCTACAATGAGCAGTTCTTC. Protein sequence: CASRRTSGSSYNEQFF.

V and J are TRBV30 and TRBJ1-1; TRBD1 matches at 8 bases. The CDR3 has 15 amino acids. Germline CDR1 and CDR2: GTSNPN and SVGIG (reference sequence). Losses at the gene ends were 2 bases for V and 3 bases for J; bases not matched to a gene: 8. For the CDR3, the DNA is TGTGCCTGGAGTTCCTCAGGGGGCGCGTACACTGAAGCTTTCTTT. Its protein product is CAWSSSGGAYTEAFF.

The genes are TRBV20-1 and TRBJ2-3, with 9 positions matching TRBD2. This CDR3 comprises 15 residues. From germline, CDR1 is DFQATT and CDR2 SNEGSKA (reference sequence). V was pared by 5 bases and J by 2 bases, with 8 bases of the junction left unmatched. CDR3: CSALLTSGITDTQYF. In DNA form, the CDR3 reads TGCAGTGCTCTCCTGACTAGCGGAATCACAGATACGCAGTATTTT.

Remarks on this clonotype: The junction and the germline gene differ at one end; a read error may be behind it. V and J are TRBV30 and TRBJ2-2; a weak D match, TRBD2 (6 bases). The germline V gene has CDR1 GTSNPN and CDR2 SVGIG (reference sequence). This CDR3 contains 13 residues. CDR3 loop: CAGRIMGVGELFF. As DNA, the CDR3 is TGTGCCGGGAGGATAATGGGGGTAGGGGAGCTGTTTTTT.

The chain couples TRBV7-2 to TRBJ2-5, with TRBD2 matching 8 bases. V shed 5 bases and J 4 bases; nucleotides not matched to a gene: 6. CDR1 SGHTA and CDR2 FQGNSA come from the germline V gene. The CDR3 extends over 14 amino acids. For the CDR3, the DNA is TGTGCCAGCAGCCTGCAGCGGGAGCCAGAGACCCAGTACTTC. Translation: CASSLQREPETQYF.

The gene calls are TRBV7-2 and TRBJ1-3; D gene unclear. CDR1 and CDR2 from the germline V gene are SGHTA and FQGNSA. V lost 5 bases, J lost 6 bases, and 8 bases lay in between. The CDR3 extends over 12 amino acids. In DNA form, the CDR3 reads TGTGCCAGCAGCCCTCATGAAAACACCATATATTTT. This encodes CASSPHENTIYF.

The chain joins TRBV29-1 to TRBJ1-2; D perhaps matches TRBD1 (5 bases). The CDR3 is made up of 15 amino acids. Germline assignment: CDR1 SQVTM and CDR2 ANQGSEA. V lost 3 bases and J 2 bases, leaving 16 bases between the germline ends. The CDR3 sequence is CSVDRPAGGNYGYTF. CDR3 bases: TGCAGCGTTGACCGACCGGCGGGGGGAAACTATGGCTACACCTTC.

The rearrangement joins TRBV5-1 to TRBJ2-3; 7 bases line up with TRBD2. The CDR3 consists of 16 residues. CDR1 and CDR2 (germline): SGHRS, YFSETQ. The V gene end was trimmed by 4 bases and the J gene end by 4 bases; junction bases not matched to a gene: 12. The DNA for the CDR3 is TGCGCCAGCAGCACGGCAGGCGGGAGTAACGCAGATACGCAGTATTTT. This gives the protein CASSTAGGSNADTQYF.

The chain links TRBV20-1 to TRBJ2-3; D may be TRBD2 (5 bases). The CDR3 sequence is 14 residues long. The germline V gene encodes CDR1 DFQATT and CDR2 SNEGSKA (reference sequence). Trimming removed 6 bases from V and 3 bases from J, with 16 bases in between. The CDR3 DNA follows: TGCAGTGCCAGTCCGAGGGAGCGGACAGATACGCAGTATTTT. It specifies CSASPRERTDTQYF.

This chain joins TRBV24-1 and TRBJ2-7, with D perhaps being TRBD1 or TRBD2 (6 bases each). The CDR3 runs 14 residues. Trimming took off 7 bases at V and 1 base at J, with 13 bases between the two ends. Germline V gene data show CDR1 as KGHDR and CDR2 as SFDVKD. In DNA, the CDR3 is TGTGCCACCAGCAAAGGGGGGCAATCCTACGAGCAGTACTTC. As protein: CATSKGGQSYEQYF.

The chain uses TRBV7-9 and TRBJ1-1; no definite D call. CDR1 and CDR2 (germline): SEHNR, FQNEAQ (reference sequence). This CDR3 spans 14 amino acids. The V and J ends lost 5 bases and 1 base respectively, with 11 bases between them. Written as DNA, the CDR3 is TGTGCCAGCAGCCGGTCCGAGGGGAACACTGAAGCTTTCTTT. Translation: CASSRSEGNTEAFF.

The V gene is TRBV5-1, the J gene TRBJ2-6; no definite D call. Germline V gene data show CDR1 as SGHRS and CDR2 as YFSETQ. This CDR3 is 16 amino acids long. The ends were cut back, 0 bases at V and 2 bases at J, with 9 bases in the middle. CDR3 sequence: CASSLAVTPGANVLTF. The CDR3 DNA follows: TGCGCCAGCAGCTTGGCCGTCACCCCTGGGGCCAACGTCCTGACTTTC.

This clonotype was detected only once. This rearrangement joins TRBV29-1 to TRBJ2-3, with 7 nucleotides matching TRBD2. CDR1 SQVTM and CDR2 ANQGSEA come from the germline V gene. The CDR3 is made up of 14 amino acids. J gave up 0 bases and V 3 bases, and 3 bases lay outside the gene matches. DNA for the CDR3: TGCAGCGTTGAGGTTAGCGGGAGCACAGATACGCAGTATTTT. This gives the protein CSVEVSGSTDTQYF.

The rearrangement joins TRBV28 to TRBJ2-1, with TRBD1 matching 7 bases. The ends lost 5 bases at V and 5 bases at J; junction bases unmatched: 9. Germline CDR1 MDHEN, CDR2 SYDVKM. There are 15 residues in the CDR3. The CDR3 DNA follows: TGTGCCAGCAGTCCTACCAGGGGGACCGACAATGAGCAGTTCTTC. This translates into CASSPTRGTDNEQFF.

The chain links TRBV7-6 to TRBJ2-5; D uncertain. The CDR3 contains 12 residues. Germline V gives CDR1 SGHVS, CDR2 FNYEAQ. V lost 3 bases and J lost 4, with 6 bases in between. The CDR3 is CASSFASETQYF. CDR3 DNA sequence: TGTGCCAGCAGCTTCGCGTCAGAGACCCAGTACTTC.

V gene TRBV20-1 combines with J gene TRBJ2-5; 9 positions agree with TRBD2. The CDR3 has 14 residues. V was clipped by 6 bases and J by 4 bases; unmatched bases: 9. The germline CDR1 and CDR2 sequences are DFQATT and SNEGSKA (reference sequence). The CDR3 nucleotides are TGCAGTGCCATTAGCGGGAGAGGGAGAGAGACCCAGTACTTC. Its translation: CSAISGRGRETQYF.

This clonotype occurred a few times. The chain recombines TRBV2 with TRBJ1-5; tentative D call: TRBD1 (5 bases). CDR3 length: 13 amino acids. Between the trimmed V and J ends, which lost 9 bases and 0 bases, there was a span of 9 bases. Germline CDR1 is SNHLY and CDR2 is FYNNEI. The CDR3 here is CASSGDSNQPQHF. The CDR3, as DNA: TGTGCCAGTTCGGGGGATAGCAATCAGCCCCAGCATTTT.

The rearrangement uses TRBV7-9 and TRBJ2-5, with D possibly TRBD1 on 6 matching bases. CDR3 length equals 14 residues. The V and J ends lost 4 bases and 5 bases respectively, with 14 bases between them. Looked up from germline, CDR1 is SEHNR and CDR2 is FQNEAQ (reference sequence). The CDR3 is CASSSTGMGETQYF. CDR3 DNA sequence: TGTGCCAGCAGCTCAACAGGGATGGGTGAGACCCAGTACTTC.

The V gene is TRBV9, the J gene TRBJ2-5; no definite D call. Germline values: CDR1 SGDLS, CDR2 YYNGEE. The CDR3 is made up of 14 amino acids. The V end lost 0 bases, the J end lost 2 bases, and 8 bases lay between the germline ends. The DNA for the CDR3 is TGTGCCAGCAGCGTAGATCTCCGACAAGAGACCCAGTACTTC. This encodes CASSVDLRQETQYF. Looking up the rest from reference TRBV9 and TRBJ2-5 gives the full variable domain: DSGVTQTPKHLITATGQRVTLRCSPRSGDLSVYWYQQSLDQGLQFLIQYYNGEERAKGNILERFSAQQFPDLHSELNLSSLELGDSALYFCASSVDLRQETQYFGPGTRLLVL.

The chain is built from TRBV5-5 and TRBJ2-1; 15 positions match TRBD2. V gave up 2 bases and J gave up 7 bases; unmatched junction bases: 4. Germline CDR1 is SGHKS and CDR2 is YYEKEE (reference sequence). CDR3 length equals 16 residues. This chain's CDR3 is CASSFTGTSGRNEQFF. CDR3 DNA: TGTGCCAGCAGCTTTACCGGGACTAGCGGGAGGAATGAGCAGTTCTTC.

V and J are TRBV29-1 and TRBJ2-1, with TRBD1 identical over 7 bases. The CDR3 has 14 residues. J lost 9 bases, V lost 7 bases, and 15 bases had no gene match. Looked up from germline, CDR1 is SQVTM and CDR2 is ANQGSEA. The CDR3 region is CSGGPSYRGPEQFF. CDR3 DNA sequence: TGCAGCGGCGGCCCTTCTTATAGGGGGCCTGAGCAGTTCTTC.

This rearrangement joins TRBV20-1 to TRBJ2-3, with D maybe TRBD2 (6 bases). Germline CDR1 reads DFQATT; CDR2 reads SNEGSKA (reference sequence). This CDR3 comprises 13 residues. V lost 3 bases to trimming and J lost 4 bases, with 11 bases between them. The CDR3 sequence: CSASGSGSDTQYF. The DNA of the CDR3 is TGCAGTGCTAGCGGGAGTGGCTCAGATACGCAGTATTTT.

This clonotype was seen only once. The rearrangement links TRBV7-2 to TRBJ2-3; 9 positions agree with TRBD2. The CDR3 extends over 19 amino acids. J was trimmed by 1 base and V by 1 base; bases with no gene match: 12. Germline CDR1 is SGHTA and CDR2 is FQGNSA. CDR3 bases: TGTGCCAGCAGCTTAGGGCGGACTAGCGTCTCCCTACGCACAGATACGCAGTATTTT. Translating gives CASSLGRTSVSLRTDTQYF.

The chain employs TRBV4-3 and TRBJ1-2; 9 bases fit TRBD1. Germline CDR1 reads LGHNA; CDR2 reads YSLEER. This CDR3 comprises 17 residues. The trim removed 0 bases at V and 4 bases at J, leaving 9 bases unmatched. CDR3 sequence: CASSQEGGGQGLYGYTF. The CDR3 region has the DNA TGCGCCAGCAGCCAAGAGGGTGGGGGACAGGGCCTCTATGGCTACACCTTC.